This is a list of T cell receptor beta chains from one sample in a study of regulatory T cells in long-lasting Graves disease. In TCRdb, the multiplex PCR reads were re-called with MiXCR into one record per CDR3 protein. The table includes over 500,000 distinct CDR3 sequences, around 15% detected once. A further study also used this sample, focusing on T cells in Graves' hyperthyroidism and ophthalmopathy.

Material: peripheral blood mononuclear cells (PBMCs), obtained at new diagnosis, from a patient treated with antithyroid drugs. The source is a man aged 18 to 29 with Graves disease. Each CDR3 is given with its conserved first and last residue. Each record gives: J gene, D gene, V gene, clone size, CDR3 DNA, CDR3 protein. D genes are given only for firm matches. Where a row states a size, it is once, few, many or the class of an expanded clone; other rows omit it.

j_call: TRBJ2-1
d_call: TRBD2
v_call: TRBV11-2
clone_size: many
cdr3_nt: TGTGCCAGCAGCTTCGGGACTAGCGGGAGGGGTGGGGGCAATGAGCAGTTCTTC
cdr3_aa: CASSFGTSGRGGGNEQFF

j_call: TRBJ1-5
d_call: NA
v_call: TRBV9
clone_size: few
cdr3_nt: TGTGCCAGCAGCGTAGGGGGGGCAGGCAATCAGCCCCAGCATTTT
cdr3_aa: CASSVGGAGNQPQHF

j_call: TRBJ2-7
d_call: TRBD1
v_call: TRBV29-1
clone_size: many
cdr3_nt: TGCAGCGCAACTACAGGGGTCGGCTACGAGCAGTACTTC
cdr3_aa: CSATTGVGYEQYF

j_call: TRBJ2-2
d_call: NA
v_call: TRBV7-9
clone_size: many
cdr3_nt: TGTGCCAGCAGCCCTCTCCCGGGCCTGAACACCGGGGAGCTGTTTTTT
cdr3_aa: CASSPLPGLNTGELFF

j_call: TRBJ2-2
d_call: NA
v_call: TRBV27
clone_size: few
cdr3_nt: TGTGCCAGCAGTTCCCAACCGGTAGTGGCCGGGGAGCTGTTTTTT
cdr3_aa: CASSSQPVVAGELFF

j_call: TRBJ1-2
d_call: NA
v_call: TRBV20-1
clone_size: few
cdr3_nt: TGCAGTGCTAGGGAAACCGGGACTCACATCGGCTACACCTTC
cdr3_aa: CSARETGTHIGYTF

j_call: TRBJ2-7
d_call: NA
v_call: TRBV5-1
clone_size: few
cdr3_nt: TGCGCCAGCAGCTTGGCCAGGGGCCCCTTCTACGAGCAGTACTTC
cdr3_aa: CASSLARGPFYEQYF

j_call: TRBJ1-5
d_call: NA
v_call: TRBV28
clone_size: many
cdr3_nt: TGTGCCAGCAGCCCGGCCCGCAATCAGCCCCAGCATTTT
cdr3_aa: CASSPARNQPQHF

j_call: TRBJ2-7
d_call: TRBD2
v_call: TRBV7-9
clone_size: few
cdr3_nt: TGTGCCAGCAGCCCACGACCAGCGGGAAGCCTCTACGAGCAGTACTTC
cdr3_aa: CASSPRPAGSLYEQYF

j_call: TRBJ2-1
d_call: NA
v_call: TRBV7-9
clone_size: many
cdr3_nt: TGTGCCAGCAGTTTGCTGATGGATGAGCAGTTCTTC
cdr3_aa: CASSLLMDEQFF

j_call: TRBJ2-7
d_call: TRBD2
v_call: TRBV9
clone_size: many
cdr3_nt: TGTGCCAGCAGCCCCCCAACACCGGGAGGAGAGCAGTACTTC
cdr3_aa: CASSPPTPGGEQYF

j_call: TRBJ2-7
d_call: NA
v_call: TRBV28
clone_size: NA
cdr3_nt: TGTGCCAGCAGTTTTCTCGGTGAGGGGGGCGAGCAGTACTTC
cdr3_aa: CASSFLGEGGEQYF

j_call: TRBJ2-7
d_call: TRBD1
v_call: TRBV7-9
clone_size: NA
cdr3_nt: TGTGCCAGCAGCTTAAAGGGGTCAGGGGGCGGATACGAGCAGTACTTC
cdr3_aa: CASSLKGSGGGYEQYF

j_call: TRBJ2-7
d_call: TRBD2
v_call: TRBV28
clone_size: many
cdr3_nt: TGTGCCAGCAGCGCCATAGGAACTAGCGGGACCTACGAGCAGTACTTC
cdr3_aa: CASSAIGTSGTYEQYF

j_call: TRBJ1-1
d_call: NA
v_call: TRBV7-9
clone_size: few
cdr3_nt: TGTGCCAGCAGCCATAGACCCGGACAAAGGGACACTGAAGCTTTCTTT
cdr3_aa: CASSHRPGQRDTEAFF

j_call: TRBJ2-7
d_call: NA
v_call: TRBV5-1
clone_size: NA
cdr3_nt: TGCGCCAGCAGCTTGGCGCGACCTGGACAGCGACGAGAGCAGTACTTC
cdr3_aa: CASSLARPGQRREQYF

j_call: TRBJ2-3
d_call: TRBD2
v_call: TRBV20-1
clone_size: many
cdr3_nt: TGCAGTGCTATAACACTAGCGGTGGGGGCAGATACGCAGTATTTT
cdr3_aa: CSAITLAVGADTQYF

j_call: TRBJ2-7
d_call: TRBD1
v_call: TRBV5-1
clone_size: NA
cdr3_nt: TGCGCCAGCAGGCACGGGACAGGCTACGAGCAGTACTTC
cdr3_aa: CASRHGTGYEQYF

j_call: TRBJ1-3
d_call: NA
v_call: TRBV3-1
clone_size: NA
cdr3_nt: TGTGCCAGCAGCCAAGTAGGCGGGCTCGGAAACACCATATATTTT
cdr3_aa: CASSQVGGLGNTIYF

j_call: TRBJ2-5
d_call: TRBD1
v_call: TRBV6-1
clone_size: many
cdr3_nt: TGTGCCAGCCTCTCACTGTCAGGGGGAGAGACCCAGTACTTC
cdr3_aa: CASLSLSGGETQYF

j_call: TRBJ2-7
d_call: TRBD2
v_call: TRBV12-3/TRBV12-4
clone_size: many
cdr3_nt: TGTGCCAGCAGTCTAAATGGACTAGCGGGAGTCGAGCAGTACTTC
cdr3_aa: CASSLNGLAGVEQYF

j_call: TRBJ1-2
d_call: TRBD1
v_call: TRBV30
clone_size: NA
cdr3_nt: TGTGCCTGGACCCAGGGAGGGGGCGGCTACACCTTC
cdr3_aa: CAWTQGGGGYTF

j_call: TRBJ2-3
d_call: TRBD2
v_call: TRBV11-2
clone_size: NA
cdr3_nt: TGTGCCAGCAGCCTCGCCCGATTCGGTTATCTAGCGGGAGGCCCTCGCGGTACGCAGTATTTT
cdr3_aa: CASSLARFGYLAGGPRGTQYF

j_call: TRBJ1-1
d_call: NA
v_call: TRBV5-1
clone_size: many
cdr3_nt: TGCGCCAGCAGCCCTCGGGGCACCATGAACACTGAAGCCTTCTTT
cdr3_aa: CASSPRGTMNTEAFF

j_call: TRBJ2-1
d_call: TRBD2
v_call: TRBV7-3
clone_size: NA
cdr3_nt: TGTGCCAGCAGCTTAAGGCTAGCGGGCGGTGCCTCCTACAATGAGCAGTTCTTC
cdr3_aa: CASSLRLAGGASYNEQFF

j_call: TRBJ1-1
d_call: TRBD1
v_call: TRBV25-1
clone_size: NA
cdr3_nt: TGTGCCAGCAGTGGGGACAGGCCGAACACTGAAGCTTTCTTT
cdr3_aa: CASSGDRPNTEAFF

j_call: TRBJ1-1
d_call: NA
v_call: TRBV30
clone_size: many
cdr3_nt: TGTGCCTGGAGTCAGCAGAACACTGAAGCTTTCTTT
cdr3_aa: CAWSQQNTEAFF

j_call: TRBJ1-2
d_call: TRBD1
v_call: TRBV20-1
clone_size: many
cdr3_nt: TGCAGTGCTAGAGATAAAGACAGGGGGCAGAGCTATGGCTACACCTTC
cdr3_aa: CSARDKDRGQSYGYTF

j_call: TRBJ1-1
d_call: TRBD1
v_call: TRBV20-1
clone_size: NA
cdr3_nt: TGCAGTGCTAGAGATTTAGGACAGGGGGCGGCTGAAGCTTTCTTT
cdr3_aa: CSARDLGQGAAEAFF

j_call: TRBJ2-3
d_call: TRBD2
v_call: TRBV20-1
clone_size: many
cdr3_nt: TGCAGTGCTCAAAGCGGGGAAAGTACAGATACGCAGTATTTT
cdr3_aa: CSAQSGESTDTQYF

j_call: TRBJ2-5
d_call: TRBD2
v_call: TRBV20-1
clone_size: NA
cdr3_nt: TGCAGTGCTATTGAGGCGGGAGGGCCTGAGACCCAGTACTTC
cdr3_aa: CSAIEAGGPETQYF

j_call: TRBJ2-7
d_call: NA
v_call: TRBV3-1
clone_size: few
cdr3_nt: TGTGCCAGCAGCCAAGATGGGACTGCCGTGGAGCAGTACTTC
cdr3_aa: CASSQDGTAVEQYF

j_call: TRBJ1-4
d_call: NA
v_call: TRBV12-3/TRBV12-4
clone_size: NA
cdr3_nt: TGTGCCAGCAGCGAGCTGACCGGGCTGGGCCCAACTAATGAAAAACTGTTTTTT
cdr3_aa: CASSELTGLGPTNEKLFF

j_call: TRBJ2-3
d_call: TRBD2
v_call: TRBV9
clone_size: NA
cdr3_nt: TGTGCCAGCAGCCCAATGGGGGGGAGTGACACAGATACGCAGTATTTT
cdr3_aa: CASSPMGGSDTDTQYF

j_call: TRBJ1-1
d_call: NA
v_call: TRBV19
clone_size: few
cdr3_nt: TGTGCCAGTAGTTCCCAAGGCGGGGGCGCGACTGAAGCTTTCTTT
cdr3_aa: CASSSQGGGATEAFF

j_call: TRBJ2-3
d_call: NA
v_call: TRBV4-1
clone_size: few
cdr3_nt: TGCGCCAGCAGCCCGAACAAAGATACGCAGTATTTT
cdr3_aa: CASSPNKDTQYF

j_call: TRBJ1-1
d_call: NA
v_call: TRBV19
clone_size: NA
cdr3_nt: TGTGCCAGTAGTATAGAGGCCGGGGGACGAATTGAAGCTTTCTTT
cdr3_aa: CASSIEAGGRIEAFF

j_call: TRBJ1-1
d_call: NA
v_call: TRBV29-1
clone_size: many
cdr3_nt: TGCAGCGTTGCAAAACAGAAGGGGACTGAAGCTTTCTTT
cdr3_aa: CSVAKQKGTEAFF

j_call: TRBJ2-1
d_call: TRBD2
v_call: TRBV7-3
clone_size: few
cdr3_nt: TGTGCCAGCAGCTTATACCAGAGCGGGAGGGTCTACAATGAGCAGTTCTTC
cdr3_aa: CASSLYQSGRVYNEQFF

j_call: TRBJ1-2
d_call: NA
v_call: TRBV7-8
clone_size: NA
cdr3_nt: TGTGCCAGCAACCGCGGGAGGGTCCAAGGCTATGGCTACACCTTC
cdr3_aa: CASNRGRVQGYGYTF

j_call: TRBJ2-7
d_call: NA
v_call: TRBV6-1
clone_size: many
cdr3_nt: TGTGCCAGCGGACCGGGCATATACTACGAGCAGTACTTC
cdr3_aa: CASGPGIYYEQYF

j_call: TRBJ2-7
d_call: TRBD2
v_call: TRBV6-1
clone_size: many
cdr3_nt: TGTGCCAGCTTACTAGCGGAAAGCTCCTACGAGCAGTACTTC
cdr3_aa: CASLLAESSYEQYF

j_call: TRBJ2-2
d_call: NA
v_call: TRBV5-1
clone_size: NA
cdr3_nt: TGCGCCAGCAGCTTAGAGGGAGAAGCGGGTACCGGGGAGCTGTTTTTT
cdr3_aa: CASSLEGEAGTGELFF

j_call: TRBJ2-7
d_call: TRBD1
v_call: TRBV12-5
clone_size: many
cdr3_nt: TGTGCTACCAACCGGGACAGTACCTCCTACGAGCAGTACTTC
cdr3_aa: CATNRDSTSYEQYF

j_call: TRBJ2-1
d_call: NA
v_call: TRBV28
clone_size: few
cdr3_nt: TGTGCACACGGCTACGATCCCTACAATGAGCAGTTCTTC
cdr3_aa: CAHGYDPYNEQFF

j_call: TRBJ1-5
d_call: NA
v_call: TRBV6-1
clone_size: many
cdr3_nt: TGTGCCAGCAGTGACCTCTCAGGGGGCAATCAGCCCCAGCATTTT
cdr3_aa: CASSDLSGGNQPQHF

j_call: TRBJ2-7
d_call: NA
v_call: TRBV12-3/TRBV12-4
clone_size: NA
cdr3_nt: TGTGCCAGCAGTTTCCAGACTAGACCAGCCTACAATGAGCAGTACTTC
cdr3_aa: CASSFQTRPAYNEQYF

j_call: TRBJ2-7
d_call: NA
v_call: TRBV18
clone_size: NA
cdr3_nt: TGTGCCAGCTCACCACAAGGGTTCACCTACGAGCAGTACTTC
cdr3_aa: CASSPQGFTYEQYF

j_call: TRBJ2-1
d_call: NA
v_call: TRBV20-1
clone_size: NA
cdr3_nt: TGCAGTGCTAGAGATCCACGAGGAGGCCACAATGAGCAGTTCTTC
cdr3_aa: CSARDPRGGHNEQFF

j_call: TRBJ1-4
d_call: TRBD1
v_call: TRBV11-2
clone_size: NA
cdr3_nt: TGTGCCAGCAGTAAGATACCGGGACAGGCCTATAATGAAAAACTGTTTTTT
cdr3_aa: CASSKIPGQAYNEKLFF

j_call: TRBJ2-7
d_call: TRBD1
v_call: TRBV29-1
clone_size: many
cdr3_nt: TGCAGCGTTGTCCGGGACAGGGCCTCCTACGAGCAGTACTTC
cdr3_aa: CSVVRDRASYEQYF

j_call: TRBJ2-1
d_call: NA
v_call: TRBV20-1
clone_size: few
cdr3_nt: TGCAGTGCTAGGGGGCTCTTCTACAATGAGCAGTTCTTC
cdr3_aa: CSARGLFYNEQFF

j_call: TRBJ2-3
d_call: TRBD2
v_call: TRBV6-5
clone_size: few
cdr3_nt: TGTGCCAGCAGTTACACCACTAGCGGGAGGGCCGGGCCAGATACGCAGTATTTT
cdr3_aa: CASSYTTSGRAGPDTQYF

j_call: TRBJ1-5
d_call: NA
v_call: TRBV20-1
clone_size: few
cdr3_nt: TGCAGTGCCGGAAACCCCGCCCTGGATAGCAATCAGCCCCAGCATTTT
cdr3_aa: CSAGNPALDSNQPQHF

j_call: TRBJ2-7
d_call: NA
v_call: TRBV19
clone_size: NA
cdr3_nt: TGTGCCAGTTCCCCGGGACCTAGACTGGGAGAGCAGTACTTC
cdr3_aa: CASSPGPRLGEQYF

j_call: TRBJ1-1
d_call: NA
v_call: TRBV12-3/TRBV12-4
clone_size: few
cdr3_nt: TGTGCCAGCGGAGACACAACGAACACTGAAGCTTTCTTT
cdr3_aa: CASGDTTNTEAFF